This T cell receptor beta chain was profiled in a study of shared clonotypes between healthy human individuals. Across the whole study: Used for every donor were three CD4 naive, three CD4 memory, two CD8 naive and one CD8 memory plate.

TCRdb keeps only in-frame clones here, not all; method: immunoSEQ multiplex PCR. The sample contains more than 1 million clones, approximately 80% of which appear only once. The CDR3 extends over 18 amino acids. Looked up from germline, CDR1 is SEHNR and CDR2 is FQNEAQ (reference sequence). Trimming cost V 5 bases and J 7 bases; bases outside gene matches: 17. The material sequenced was memory CD4+ T cells from PBMCs. Specified subset: CD45RA-negative fraction. This receptor was taken from a man aged 18-30 years in good health. Some clones in this sample may be carry-over from other donors' samples. The rearrangement links TRBV7-9 to TRBJ2-2; 9 bases match TRBD2. CDR3 sequence (DNA): TGTGCCAGCAGCCGCTATCGGGTAGCGGGAGATAAGGTCGGGGAGCTGTTTTTT. It translates to CASSRYRVAGDKVGELFF. Together with reference TRBV7-9 and TRBJ2-2, the CDR3 gives the full variable domain: DTGVSQNPRHKITKRGQNVTFRCDPISEHNRLYWYRQTLGQGPEFLTYFQNEAQLEKSRLLSDRFSAERPKGSFSTLEIQRTEQGDSAMYLCASSRYRVAGDKVGELFFGEGSRLTVL.